Below, 24 T cell receptor beta chains from the same sample are listed, as sequenced in a study of regulatory T cells in long-lasting Graves disease. Regarding time point: persistent/refractory GD, antithyroid drugs over 5 years with positive TRAb. The TCR library was made from RNA extracted from PBMCs. CDR3-region Arm-PCR and iRepertoire HTBI primers produced the TCR beta libraries. In TCRdb, the multiplex PCR reads were re-called with MiXCR into one record per CDR3 protein. The sample records roughly 300,000 distinct CDR3 sequences, around a fifth being singletons. The sequencing used peripheral blood mononuclear cells (PBMCs), collected when the disease was refractory, from a patient treated with antithyroid drugs. These receptors originate from a female donor with Graves disease.

About this clonotype itself: An end of the junction does not agree with germline; a read error may underlie this. The V call is TRBV20-1, the J call TRBJ1-1; maybe TRBD1 (6 bases). The CDR3 has 14 residues. The germline V gene encodes CDR1 DFQATT and CDR2 SNEGSKA (reference sequence). This chain's CDR3 is CSARDVRGQTEASF. CDR3 in DNA: TGCAGTGCTAGAGATGTCCGGGGGCAAACTGAAGCTTCCTTT.

This clonotype was seen more than once but under ten times. The J gene is TRBJ1-1, the V gene TRBV6-2 or TRBV6-3, with a weak D call TRBD1 (6 bases). Trimming left V 7 bases short and J 6 bases short, with 21 bases between. CDR1 is MNHEY and CDR2 is SVGEGT in the germline V gene. The CDR3 spans 15 residues. The CDR3 DNA reads as TGTGCCAGCACTTCGTGGGGGGCAACCGGGTCTGAAGCTTTCTTT. Amino acids: CASTSWGATGSEAFF.

This clonotype turned up a few times. The V gene is TRBV6-2 or TRBV6-3, the J gene TRBJ2-2; 9 positions agree with TRBD1. Germline V gives CDR1 MNHEY, CDR2 SVGEGT. The CDR3 is made up of 18 amino acids. J lost 6 bases, V lost 0 bases, and 11 bases had no gene match. In nucleotides, the CDR3 is TGTGCCAGCAGTTACTCACCTCCGGGACAGGGAAAGCCCGGGGAGCTGTTTTTT. Translation gives CASSYSPPGQGKPGELFF.

Notes on this clonotype: A much more abundant neighbour one base away suggests this may be a read error. The V gene is TRBV12-3 or TRBV12-4, the J gene TRBJ2-2, with D perhaps matching TRBD1 or TRBD2 (6 bases each). CDR3 length: 15 residues. The CDR3 here is CASSFRGPNTGGLFF. CDR3 bases: TGTGCCAGCAGTTTCAGGGGACCCAACACCGGGGGGCTGTTTTTT.

This clonotype was picked up a small number of times. This chain connects TRBV6-1 to TRBJ2-7; 7 positions match TRBD2. The trim removed 8 bases at V and 5 bases at J, leaving 9 bases unmatched. This CDR3 is 13 amino acids long. Germline assignment: CDR1 MNHNS and CDR2 SASEGT. In DNA form, the CDR3 reads TGTGCCAGCGAGGGAGGGGAAGGCGACGAGCAGTACTTC. It specifies CASEGGEGDEQYF.

The DNA of the CDR3 is TGCGCCAGCAAAACTGTGGTCAGCAATAATTCACCCCTCCACTTT. Translating gives CASKTVVSNNSPLHF. The V and J genes are TRBV5-1 and TRBJ1-6; D gene uncertain. Germline assignment: CDR1 SGHRS and CDR2 YFSETQ. With 6 bases removed from V and 5 bases from J, the gap between germline ends came to 15 bases. CDR3 length: 15 residues.

This clonotype turned up a few times. This rearrangement joins TRBV30 to TRBJ1-2, with D uncertain. Deletions cut 8 bases from V and 4 bases from J, with 17 bases between. The CDR3 extends over 13 amino acids. Germline V gene sequence: CDR1 GTSNPN, CDR2 SVGIG (reference sequence). This chain's CDR3 is CAHLLREGYGYTF. The CDR3 coding sequence is TGTGCCCATCTTCTACGGGAGGGCTATGGCTACACCTTC.

This clonotype was recorded at least ten times. CDR3 DNA: TGTGCTAGTGGTTTCGGAGGGGAGTACTCCCAGCCCCAGCATTTT. Residues: CASGFGGEYSQPQHF. The chain combines TRBV12-5 with TRBJ1-5; possibly TRBD1 for D (5 bases). CDR3 length equals 15 residues. Trimming pared 3 bases from V and 7 bases from J, leaving 16 bases between. Germline assignment: CDR1 LGHNT and CDR2 FRNRAP. The full variable domain, in which reference TRBV12-5 and TRBJ1-5 provide the parts outside the CDR3, is DARVTQTPRHKVTEMGQEVTMRCQPILGHNTVFWYRQTMMQGLELLAYFRNRAPLDDSGMPKDRFSAEMPDATLATLKIQPSEPRDSAVYFCASGFGGEYSQPQHFGDGTRLSIL.

This clonotype has ten or more counts. V and J are TRBV20-1 and TRBJ1-2, with a possible D match to TRBD1 (5 bases). CDR1 is DFQATT, CDR2 SNEGSKA, per germline (reference sequence). The CDR3 sequence is 14 residues long. The germline V and J ends were trimmed by 3 bases and 2 bases, with 13 bases remaining between them. The CDR3 spells CSARGRQGNYGYTF. DNA for the CDR3: TGCAGTGCTAGGGGGCGGCAGGGCAACTATGGCTACACCTTC.

This clonotype was seen at least ten times. The chain has TRBV29-1 and TRBJ2-7; D gene ambiguous. The germline V gene encodes CDR1 SQVTM and CDR2 ANQGSEA. The V and J ends lost 0 bases and 9 bases respectively, with 15 bases between them. This CDR3 region has 13 residues. The CDR3 DNA reads TGCAGCGTTGAAGATCCCCGTCTATTTGTGCAGTACTTC. This sequence encodes CSVEDPRLFVQYF.

As to this clonotype: Its ends do not fully match the called genes, so a read error is possible. This chain uses TRBV4-1 with TRBJ2-7; D unresolved. The CDR3 runs to 14 residues. Per germline, CDR1 MGHRA and CDR2 YSYEKL. CDR3 protein: CASSPLFGSYEPYF. CDR3 DNA: TGCGCCAGCAGCCCGCTGTTCGGGTCCTACGAGCCGTACTTC.

This clonotype showed up many times. The chain employs TRBV12-3 or TRBV12-4 and TRBJ2-5; tentative D call: TRBD2 (6 bases). The V gene lost 5 bases and the J gene lost 4 bases, with 17 bases spanning the gap. The CDR3 consists of 15 residues. CDR3 region: CASSPTLGGRETQYF. CDR3 in DNA: TGTGCCAGCAGTCCTACCTTGGGGGGTAGAGAGACCCAGTACTTC.

This chain uses TRBV12-3 or TRBV12-4 with TRBJ2-4; no firm D call. This CDR3 is built from 14 residues. Trimming took off 6 bases at V and 9 bases at J, with 18 bases between the two ends. The CDR3 region has the DNA TGTGCCAGCAGCCGAACCGGGTCCTCGGGCATTCAGTACTTC. Translated, it gives CASSRTGSSGIQYF.

There are a few counts of this clonotype. This sequence joins TRBV19 and TRBJ1-5, with D hard to call. The germline gives CDR1 LNHDA, CDR2 SQIVND (reference sequence). V was clipped by 3 bases and J by 6 bases, with 12 bases between them. The CDR3 loop spans 14 amino acids. CDR3: CASSILPPGQPQHF. DNA for the CDR3: TGTGCCAGTAGTATCCTGCCCCCGGGTCAGCCCCAGCATTTT.

The chain carries TRBV6-2 or TRBV6-3 and TRBJ1-5; 8 positions match TRBD1. The germline V gene encodes CDR1 MNHEY and CDR2 SVGEGT. J was trimmed by 5 bases and V by 10 bases; bases with no gene match: 16. CDR3 length equals 16 residues. CDR3 nucleotide sequence: TGTGCCAACTCCTTTCTAGACAGGGGACCCGATCAGCCCCAGCATTTT. Protein product: CANSFLDRGPDQPQHF.

The J gene is TRBJ1-3, the V gene TRBV14, with D unclear. Germline-derived CDR1 and CDR2 are SGHDN and FVKESK. CDR3 length: 13 residues. Trimming cost V 2 bases and J 8 bases, with 10 bases left between them. In DNA form, the CDR3 reads TGTGCCAGCAGCCAATACGTTCGTGACACCATATATTTT. Translated: CASSQYVRDTIYF.

The genes are TRBV5-1 and TRBJ1-1, with D possibly TRBD1 on 6 matching bases. Germline V lookup: CDR1 SGHRS, CDR2 YFSETQ. The CDR3 spans 19 residues. Trimming took 1 base from V and 0 from J, leaving 22 bases between them. This chain's CDR3 is CASSLIGPGRGGMNTEAFF. Here the CDR3 DNA reads TGCGCCAGCAGCTTGATCGGGCCAGGCCGAGGGGGTATGAACACTGAAGCTTTCTTT.

V gene TRBV12-3 or TRBV12-4 combines with J gene TRBJ2-5; D unresolved. V lost 6 bases and J lost 7, with 6 bases in between. The CDR3 covers 10 residues. DNA of the CDR3: TGTGCCAGCAGACCCGGGACCCAGTACTTC. It yields the protein CASRPGTQYF.

This clonotype was observed many times. The gene calls are TRBV12-3 or TRBV12-4 and TRBJ1-1; D is unresolved. The CDR3 has 15 amino acids. Trimming removed 5 bases at V and 0 bases at J, with 13 bases between. CDR3 region: CASSLRTDMNTEAFF. In DNA, the CDR3 is TGTGCCAGCAGTCTTCGGACGGATATGAACACTGAAGCTTTCTTT.

The gene calls are TRBV5-1 and TRBJ2-7, with TRBD1 as a possible D gene (5 bases). Germline V gives CDR1 SGHRS, CDR2 YFSETQ. Trimming shortened V by 2 bases and J by 5 bases, and 14 bases separated the two germline ends. The CDR3 consists of 14 residues. DNA of the CDR3: TGCGCCAGCAGCTTTATAGGGGATCCCCACGAGCAGTACTTC. This translates into CASSFIGDPHEQYF.

This clonotype was seen ten or more times. The V gene is TRBV18, the J gene TRBJ1-4; D gene unclear. The CDR3 consists of 16 residues. From germline, CDR1 is KGHSH and CDR2 LQKENI. V shed 6 bases and J shed 0 bases, with 14 bases lying between them. The CDR3 nucleotides are TGTGCCAGCTCGCCGTCGGCGGCCGCAACTAATGAAAAACTGTTTTTT. Residues: CASSPSAAATNEKLFF. Full variable domain (missing parts from reference TRBV18 and TRBJ1-4): NAGVMQNPRHLVRRRGQEARLRCSPMKGHSHVYWYRQLPEEGLKFMVYLQKENIIDESGMPKERFSAEFPKEGPSILRIQQVVRGDSAAYFCASSPSAAATNEKLFFGSGTQLSVL.

The rearrangement links TRBV20-1 to TRBJ2-1, with 8 bases fitting TRBD1. Germline CDR1 reads DFQATT; CDR2 reads SNEGSKA (reference sequence). This CDR3 has 14 amino acids. Trimming took 6 bases from V and 8 from J; bases not matched to a gene: 12. The CDR3 here is CSARWDRQYDEQFF. The CDR3, as DNA: TGCAGTGCCAGGTGGGACAGGCAATACGATGAGCAGTTCTTC.

This chain links TRBV2 with TRBJ2-2, with 12 bases matching TRBD2. The V gene's germline CDR1 is SNHLY and CDR2 FYNNEI. The CDR3 covers 15 residues. V lost 4 bases, J lost 5 bases, and 2 bases stayed unmatched. CDR3 coding DNA: TGTGCCAGCAGTGTTCTAGCGGGGGGGACCGGGGAGCTGTTTTTT. It translates to CASSVLAGGTGELFF.

This clonotype was counted many times. J is TRBJ2-7 and V is TRBV6-5, with 12 positions matching TRBD1. CDR3 length: 15 amino acids. Germline CDR1 is MNHEY and CDR2 is SVGAGI. V trimming: 4 bases; J trimming: 5 bases; junction bases outside the gene matches: 6. The CDR3 here is CASSWSGTGGNEQYF. CDR3 DNA: TGTGCCAGCAGTTGGAGCGGGACAGGGGGCAACGAGCAGTACTTC.